This is a list of T cell receptor beta chains from one sample in a study of graft-versus-host responses after intestinal transplantation. Antigens for these TCRs are unknown. TCRdb keeps only in-frame clones here, not all; method: immunoSEQ multiplex PCR. The data show around 100,000 clones, 93% seen once. The sample in question was unstimulated CD8+ T cells sorted from spleen or lymph node cells, obtained before intestinal transplant. Receptors originate from a human donor who received an intestinal transplant. CDR3s include the opening cysteine and the closing phenylalanine or tryptophan. The order of the fields is CDR3 length, clone size, D gene, V gene, J gene, CDR3 protein, CDR3 DNA. A D gene is named only where the DNA matches it firmly. Not every row has a clone size; where given, it reads once, few, many or a size class.

CDR3 length: 14; clone size: NA; D gene: NA; V gene: TRBV9; J gene: TRBJ1-1; CDR3 protein: CASSVGGMNTEAFF; CDR3 DNA: TGTGCCAGCAGCGTGGGGGGGATGAACACTGAAGCTTTCTTT
CDR3 length: 16; clone size: NA; D gene: NA; V gene: TRBV7-8; J gene: TRBJ2-7; CDR3 protein: CASSLYGVPSSYEQYF; CDR3 DNA: TGTGCCAGCAGCTTATACGGGGTGCCGAGCTCCTACGAGCAGTACTTC
CDR3 length: 13; clone size: once; D gene: NA; V gene: TRBV5-5; J gene: TRBJ1-1; CDR3 protein: CASSLTLYPEAFF; CDR3 DNA: TGTGCCAGCAGCTTGACCTTATACCCTGAAGCTTTCTTT
CDR3 length: 14; clone size: NA; D gene: TRBD1; V gene: TRBV27; J gene: TRBJ1-5; CDR3 protein: CASSRQGINQPQHF; CDR3 DNA: TGTGCCAGCAGTAGACAGGGTATCAATCAGCCCCAGCATTTT
CDR3 length: 15; clone size: once; D gene: NA; V gene: TRBV5-1; J gene: TRBJ2-2; CDR3 protein: CATTASRGSTGELFF; CDR3 DNA: TGCGCCACCACCGCTAGTCGGGGGTCCACCGGGGAGCTGTTTTTT
CDR3 length: 12; clone size: NA; D gene: NA; V gene: TRBV29-1; J gene: TRBJ2-5; CDR3 protein: CSAWGGLGTQYF; CDR3 DNA: TGCAGCGCTTGGGGGGGCCTGGGGACCCAGTACTTC
CDR3 length: 16; clone size: NA; D gene: TRBD1; V gene: TRBV5-6; J gene: TRBJ2-1; CDR3 protein: CASSSEGQGTYNEQFF; CDR3 DNA: TGTGCCAGCAGCTCAGAAGGACAGGGTACCTACAATGAGCAGTTCTTC
CDR3 length: 13; clone size: NA; D gene: NA; V gene: TRBV30; J gene: TRBJ1-1; CDR3 protein: CAWRLGGAGEAFF; CDR3 DNA: TGTGCCTGGAGACTTGGCGGGGCAGGTGAAGCTTTCTTT
CDR3 length: 14; clone size: once; D gene: TRBD1; V gene: TRBV30; J gene: TRBJ1-1; CDR3 protein: CAWRPEQGATEAFF; CDR3 DNA: TGTGCCTGGAGGCCCGAACAGGGGGCTACTGAAGCTTTCTTT
CDR3 length: 15; clone size: NA; D gene: NA; V gene: TRBV2; J gene: TRBJ1-2; CDR3 protein: CASSEEGQFLSGYTF; CDR3 DNA: TGTGCCAGCAGTGAAGAGGGTCAGTTTTTGTCTGGCTACACCTTC
CDR3 length: 14; clone size: NA; D gene: TRBD2; V gene: TRBV4-1; J gene: TRBJ2-5; CDR3 protein: CASSLAGGEETQYF; CDR3 DNA: TGCGCCAGCAGCCTCGCGGGGGGTGAAGAGACCCAGTACTTC
CDR3 length: 12; clone size: few; D gene: NA; V gene: TRBV5-1; J gene: TRBJ2-1; CDR3 protein: CASWGAGNEQFF; CDR3 DNA: TGCGCCAGCTGGGGGGCCGGGAATGAGCAGTTCTTC
CDR3 length: 13; clone size: NA; D gene: NA; V gene: TRBV10-1; J gene: TRBJ2-3; CDR3 protein: CASGARGTDTQYF; CDR3 DNA: TGCGCCAGCGGAGCGAGGGGCACAGATACGCAGTATTTT
CDR3 length: 13; clone size: NA; D gene: NA; V gene: TRBV7-9; J gene: TRBJ1-5; CDR3 protein: CASSLSGVQPQHF; CDR3 DNA: TGTGCCAGCAGCTTATCAGGCGTTCAGCCCCAGCATTTT
CDR3 length: 14; clone size: few; D gene: TRBD1; V gene: TRBV27; J gene: TRBJ1-2; CDR3 protein: CASSSNRGNYGYTF; CDR3 DNA: TGTGCCAGCAGTAGCAACAGGGGTAACTATGGCTACACCTTC
CDR3 length: 15; clone size: NA; D gene: NA; V gene: TRBV4-1; J gene: TRBJ2-2; CDR3 protein: CASSPTLVPTGELFF; CDR3 DNA: TGCGCCAGCAGCCCCACACTCGTCCCCACCGGGGAGCTGTTTTTT
CDR3 length: 14; clone size: NA; D gene: TRBD2; V gene: TRBV4-1; J gene: TRBJ2-3; CDR3 protein: CASRLTSLQDTQYF; CDR3 DNA: TGCGCCAGCAGATTGACTAGCCTACAAGATACGCAGTATTTT
CDR3 length: 18; clone size: NA; D gene: TRBD2; V gene: TRBV4-1; J gene: TRBJ2-7; CDR3 protein: CASSQDPIAGDISYEQYF; CDR3 DNA: TGCGCCAGCAGCCAAGATCCGATCGCGGGGGATATCTCCTACGAGCAGTACTTC
CDR3 length: 14; clone size: once; D gene: NA; V gene: TRBV7-8; J gene: TRBJ2-7; CDR3 protein: CASSLNGGYYEQYF; CDR3 DNA: TGTGCCAGCAGCTTAAATGGGGGGTACTACGAGCAGTACTTC
CDR3 length: 12; clone size: NA; D gene: NA; V gene: TRBV6-1; J gene: TRBJ1-5; CDR3 protein: CAIGVVNQPQHF; CDR3 DNA: TGTGCCATAGGGGTGGTCAATCAGCCCCAGCATTTT
CDR3 length: 15; clone size: NA; D gene: TRBD1; V gene: TRBV13; J gene: TRBJ1-3; CDR3 protein: CASSPQGGAGNTIYF; CDR3 DNA: TGTGCCAGCAGCCCGCAGGGGGGGGCTGGAAACACCATATATTTT
CDR3 length: 15; clone size: NA; D gene: TRBD2; V gene: TRBV7-6; J gene: TRBJ2-7; CDR3 protein: CASSLEPTSPYEQYF; CDR3 DNA: TGTGCCAGCAGCTTAGAGCCGACTAGCCCCTACGAGCAGTACTTC
CDR3 length: 13; clone size: NA; D gene: NA; V gene: TRBV5-1; J gene: TRBJ1-1; CDR3 protein: CASSLSENTEAFF; CDR3 DNA: TGCGCCAGCAGCTTATCCGAGAACACTGAAGCTTTCTTT
CDR3 length: 15; clone size: NA; D gene: TRBD2; V gene: TRBV29-1; J gene: TRBJ2-5; CDR3 protein: CSVDGLAGSQETQYF; CDR3 DNA: TGCAGCGTGGACGGACTAGCGGGTTCCCAAGAGACCCAGTACTTC
CDR3 length: 14; clone size: NA; D gene: NA; V gene: TRBV30; J gene: TRBJ2-2; CDR3 protein: CAWSGGVGTGELFF; CDR3 DNA: TGTGCCTGGAGTGGGGGGGTAGGAACCGGGGAGCTGTTTTTT
CDR3 length: 13; clone size: NA; D gene: NA; V gene: TRBV6-5; J gene: TRBJ2-1; CDR3 protein: CATRDGNYNEQFF; CDR3 DNA: TGTGCCACCCGGGACGGAAACTACAATGAGCAGTTCTTC